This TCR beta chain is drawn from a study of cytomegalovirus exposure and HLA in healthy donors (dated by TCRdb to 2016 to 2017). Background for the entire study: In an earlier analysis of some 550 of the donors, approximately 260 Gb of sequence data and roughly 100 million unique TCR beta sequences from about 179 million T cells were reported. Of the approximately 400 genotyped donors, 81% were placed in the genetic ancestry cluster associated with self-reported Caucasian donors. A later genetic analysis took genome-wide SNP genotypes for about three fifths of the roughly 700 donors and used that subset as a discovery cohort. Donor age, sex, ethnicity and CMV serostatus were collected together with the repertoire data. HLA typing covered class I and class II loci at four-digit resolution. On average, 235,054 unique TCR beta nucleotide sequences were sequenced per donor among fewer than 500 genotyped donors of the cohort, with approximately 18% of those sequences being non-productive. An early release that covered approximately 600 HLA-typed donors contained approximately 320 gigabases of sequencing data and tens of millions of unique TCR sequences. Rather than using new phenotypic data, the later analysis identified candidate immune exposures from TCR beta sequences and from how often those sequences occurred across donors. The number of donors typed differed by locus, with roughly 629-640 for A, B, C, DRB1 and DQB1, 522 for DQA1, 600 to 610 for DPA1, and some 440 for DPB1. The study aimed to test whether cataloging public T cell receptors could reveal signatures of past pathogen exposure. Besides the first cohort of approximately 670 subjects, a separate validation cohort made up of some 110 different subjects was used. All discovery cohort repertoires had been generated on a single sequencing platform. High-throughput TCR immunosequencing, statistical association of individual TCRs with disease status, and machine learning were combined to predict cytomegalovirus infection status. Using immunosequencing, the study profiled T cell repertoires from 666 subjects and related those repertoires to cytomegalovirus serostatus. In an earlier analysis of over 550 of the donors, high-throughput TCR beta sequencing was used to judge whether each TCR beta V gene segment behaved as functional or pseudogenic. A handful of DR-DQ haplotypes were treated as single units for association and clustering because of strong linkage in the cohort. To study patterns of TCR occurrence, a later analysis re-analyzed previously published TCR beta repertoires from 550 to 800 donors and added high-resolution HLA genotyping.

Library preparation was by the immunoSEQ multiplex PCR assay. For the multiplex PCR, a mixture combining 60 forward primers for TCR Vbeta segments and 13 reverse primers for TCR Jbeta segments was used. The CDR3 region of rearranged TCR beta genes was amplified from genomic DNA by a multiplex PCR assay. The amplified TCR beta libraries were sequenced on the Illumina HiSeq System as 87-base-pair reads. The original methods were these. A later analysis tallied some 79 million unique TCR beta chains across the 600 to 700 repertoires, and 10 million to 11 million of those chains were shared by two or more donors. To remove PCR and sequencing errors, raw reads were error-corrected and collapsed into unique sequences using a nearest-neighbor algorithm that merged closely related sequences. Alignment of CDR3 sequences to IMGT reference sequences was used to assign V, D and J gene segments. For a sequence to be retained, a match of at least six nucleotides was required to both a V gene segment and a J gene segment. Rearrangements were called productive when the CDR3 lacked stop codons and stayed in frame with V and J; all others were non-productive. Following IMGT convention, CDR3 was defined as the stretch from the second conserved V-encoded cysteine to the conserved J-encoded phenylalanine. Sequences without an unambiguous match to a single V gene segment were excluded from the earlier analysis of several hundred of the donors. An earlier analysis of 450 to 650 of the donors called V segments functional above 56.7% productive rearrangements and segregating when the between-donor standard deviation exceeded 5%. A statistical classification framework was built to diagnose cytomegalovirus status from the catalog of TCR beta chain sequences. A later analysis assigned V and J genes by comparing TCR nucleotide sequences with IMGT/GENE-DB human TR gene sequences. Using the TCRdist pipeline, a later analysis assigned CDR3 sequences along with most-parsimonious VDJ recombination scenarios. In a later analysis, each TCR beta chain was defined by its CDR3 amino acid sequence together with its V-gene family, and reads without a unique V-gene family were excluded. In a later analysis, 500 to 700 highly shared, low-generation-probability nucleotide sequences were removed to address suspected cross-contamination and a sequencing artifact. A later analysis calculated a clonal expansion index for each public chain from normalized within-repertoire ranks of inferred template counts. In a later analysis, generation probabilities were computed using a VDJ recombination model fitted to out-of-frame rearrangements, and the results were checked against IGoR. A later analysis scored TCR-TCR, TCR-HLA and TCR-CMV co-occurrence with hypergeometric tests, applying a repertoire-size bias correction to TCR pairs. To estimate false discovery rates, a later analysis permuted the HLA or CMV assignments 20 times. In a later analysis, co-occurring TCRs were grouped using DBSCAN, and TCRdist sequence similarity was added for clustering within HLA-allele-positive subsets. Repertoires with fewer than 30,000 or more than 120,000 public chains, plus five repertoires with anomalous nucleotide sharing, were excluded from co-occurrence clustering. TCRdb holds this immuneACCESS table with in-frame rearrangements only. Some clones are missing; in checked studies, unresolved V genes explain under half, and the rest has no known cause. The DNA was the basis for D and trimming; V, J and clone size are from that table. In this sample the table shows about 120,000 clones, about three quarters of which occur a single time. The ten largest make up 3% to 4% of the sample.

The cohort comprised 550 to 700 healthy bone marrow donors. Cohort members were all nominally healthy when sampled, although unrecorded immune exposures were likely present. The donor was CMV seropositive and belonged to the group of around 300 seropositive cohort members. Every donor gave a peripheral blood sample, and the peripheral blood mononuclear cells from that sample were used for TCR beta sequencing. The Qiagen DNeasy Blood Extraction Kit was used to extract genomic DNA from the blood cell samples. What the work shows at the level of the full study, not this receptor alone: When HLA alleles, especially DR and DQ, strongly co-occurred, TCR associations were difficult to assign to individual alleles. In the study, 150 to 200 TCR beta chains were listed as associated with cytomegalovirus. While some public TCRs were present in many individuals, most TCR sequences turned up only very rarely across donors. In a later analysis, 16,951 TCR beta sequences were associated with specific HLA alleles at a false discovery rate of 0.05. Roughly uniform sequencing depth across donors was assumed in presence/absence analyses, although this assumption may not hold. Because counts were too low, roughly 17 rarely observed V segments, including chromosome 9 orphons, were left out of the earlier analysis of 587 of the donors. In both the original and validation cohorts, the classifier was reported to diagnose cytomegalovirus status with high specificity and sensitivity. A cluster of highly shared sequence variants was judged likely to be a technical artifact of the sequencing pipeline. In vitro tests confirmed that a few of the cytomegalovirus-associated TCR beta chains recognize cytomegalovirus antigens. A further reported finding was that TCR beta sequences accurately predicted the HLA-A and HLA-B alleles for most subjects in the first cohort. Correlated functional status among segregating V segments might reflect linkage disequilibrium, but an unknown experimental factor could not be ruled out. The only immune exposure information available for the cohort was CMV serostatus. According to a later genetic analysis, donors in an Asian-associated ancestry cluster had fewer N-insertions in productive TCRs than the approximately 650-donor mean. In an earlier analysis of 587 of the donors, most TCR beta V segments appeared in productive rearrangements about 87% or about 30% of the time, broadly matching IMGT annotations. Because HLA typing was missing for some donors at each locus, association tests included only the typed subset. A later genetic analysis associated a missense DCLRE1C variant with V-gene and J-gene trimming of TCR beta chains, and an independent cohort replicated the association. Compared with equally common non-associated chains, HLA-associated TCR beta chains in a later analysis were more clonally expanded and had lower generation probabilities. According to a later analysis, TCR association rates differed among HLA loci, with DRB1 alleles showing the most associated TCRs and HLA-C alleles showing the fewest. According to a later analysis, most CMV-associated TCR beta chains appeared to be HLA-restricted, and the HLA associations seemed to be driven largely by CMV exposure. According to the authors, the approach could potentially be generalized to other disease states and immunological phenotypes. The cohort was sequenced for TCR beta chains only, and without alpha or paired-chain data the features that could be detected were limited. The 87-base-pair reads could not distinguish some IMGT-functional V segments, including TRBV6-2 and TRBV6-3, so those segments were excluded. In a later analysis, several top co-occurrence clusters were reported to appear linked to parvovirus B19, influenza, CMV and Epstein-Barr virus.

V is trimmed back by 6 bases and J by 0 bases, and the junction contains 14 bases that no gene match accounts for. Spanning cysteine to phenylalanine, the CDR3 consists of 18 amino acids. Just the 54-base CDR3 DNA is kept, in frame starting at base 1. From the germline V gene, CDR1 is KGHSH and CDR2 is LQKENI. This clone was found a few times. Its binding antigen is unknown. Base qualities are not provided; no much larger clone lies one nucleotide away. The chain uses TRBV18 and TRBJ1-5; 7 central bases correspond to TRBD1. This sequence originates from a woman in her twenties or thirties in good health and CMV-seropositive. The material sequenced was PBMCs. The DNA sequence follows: TGTGCCAGCTCCCACCCGGGACAGAAACAGGATAGCAATCAGCCCCAGCATTTT. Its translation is CASSHPGQKQDSNQPQHF.